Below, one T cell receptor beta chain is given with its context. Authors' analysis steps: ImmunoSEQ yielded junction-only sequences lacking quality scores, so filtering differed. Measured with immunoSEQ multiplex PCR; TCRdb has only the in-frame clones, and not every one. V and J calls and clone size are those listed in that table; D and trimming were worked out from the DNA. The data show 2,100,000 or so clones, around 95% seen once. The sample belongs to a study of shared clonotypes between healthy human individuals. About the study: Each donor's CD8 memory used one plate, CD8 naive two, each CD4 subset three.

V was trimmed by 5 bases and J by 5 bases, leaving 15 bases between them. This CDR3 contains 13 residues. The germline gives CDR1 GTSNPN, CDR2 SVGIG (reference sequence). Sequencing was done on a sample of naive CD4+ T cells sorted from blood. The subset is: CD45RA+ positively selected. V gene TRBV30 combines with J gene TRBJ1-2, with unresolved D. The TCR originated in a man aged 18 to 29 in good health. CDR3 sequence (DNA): TGTGCCTGGTACTCACAGCTAAGATATGGCTACACCTTC. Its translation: CAWYSQLRYGYTF. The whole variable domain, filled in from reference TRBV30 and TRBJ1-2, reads SQTIHQWPATLVQPVGSPLSLECTVEGTSNPNLYWYRQAAGRGLQLLFYSVGIGQISSEVPQNLSASRPQDRQFILSSKKLLLSDSGFYLCAWYSQLRYGYTFGSGTRLTVV.